Listed below are T cell receptor beta chains from one sample, sequenced in a study of cytomegalovirus exposure and HLA in healthy donors. Libraries were prepared by immunoSEQ multiplex PCR; TCRdb keeps only in-frame clonotypes and omits some of them. This sample carries 100,000 or so clones, approximately 80% of them seen once, and the ten largest clones take about 1.1%. Sequenced input: PBMCs. These receptors were obtained from a woman under 30 in good health and CMV-seronegative. Each CDR3 is given with its conserved first and last residue. D genes are given only for firm matches. Expanded clones are given a class, and other clones once, few, many or no size at all.

TRBD1 NA TRBJ2-2 TRBV7-9 TGTTCCAGCAGCCCCGTCGGGGGACAGGATCCGAACACCGGGGAGCTGTTTTTT CSSSPVGGQDPNTGELFF
NA few TRBJ1-2 TRBV4-3 TGCGCCAGCAGCCAAGATATCGGAGTACAATCGGTGGGCTACACCTTC CASSQDIGVQSVGYTF
NA NA TRBJ1-5 TRBV7-8 TGTGCCAGCAGCTTACAACACGTCAATCAGCCCCAGCATTTT CASSLQHVNQPQHF
NA NA TRBJ1-2 TRBV5-1 TGCGCCAGCAGCTTTTATGAAGCAAACTATGGCTACACCTTC CASSFYEANYGYTF
NA NA TRBJ1-2 TRBV4-1 TGCGCCAGCAGCCAAGATTTTGGCAGGAACTATGGCTACACCTTC CASSQDFGRNYGYTF
TRBD1 NA TRBJ2-7 TRBV5-1 TGCGCCAGCAGTGTGACAGGGACGACCTACGAGCAGTACTTC CASSVTGTTYEQYF
TRBD1 few TRBJ2-7 TRBV5-6 TGTGCCAGCAGGATACGGGACAGCTCCTACGAGCAGTACTTC CASRIRDSSYEQYF
NA NA TRBJ2-1 TRBV19 TGTGCCAGTAGTCCTGAGGGACTCGACAATGAGCAGTTCTTC CASSPEGLDNEQFF
NA NA TRBJ2-1 TRBV4-2 TGTGCCAGCAGCCAAGGTCAGGGAGGTGAGCAGTTCTTC CASSQGQGGEQFF
NA NA TRBJ2-7 TRBV4-2 TGTGCCAGCAGCCAAGAAGCGGGTGGGGCCTACGAGCAGTACTTC CASSQEAGGAYEQYF
TRBD2 NA TRBJ2-7 TRBV9 TGTGCCAGCAGCGTAGAAGTGGCGGGAGGGCGGTACGAGCAGTACTTC CASSVEVAGGRYEQYF
TRBD1 NA TRBJ1-5 TRBV10-1 TGCGCCAGCAGTGAGTCTAGGGGGCCCCACAATCAGCCCCAGCATTTT CASSESRGPHNQPQHF
NA NA TRBJ2-3 TRBV9 TGTGCCAGCAGCGCAGGAAGGACAGCCAGCACAGATACGCAGTATTTT CASSAGRTASTDTQYF
NA once TRBJ1-5 TRBV6-6 TGTGCCAGCAATACGGATAGCAATCAGCCTCAGCATTTT CASNTDSNQPQHF
NA NA TRBJ2-3 TRBV5-4 TGTGCCAGCAGCTTGAGTTGGGCAATTCAGGGAGATACGCAGTATTTT CASSLSWAIQGDTQYF
TRBD1 NA TRBJ1-2 TRBV5-6 TGTGCCAGCAGCTTGGCCGCTGACAGGGCGCCTCAGGATAACTATGGCTACACCTTC CASSLAADRAPQDNYGYTF
TRBD1 NA TRBJ2-5 TRBV5-8 TGTGCCAGCAGCTATGGACAGGGGGGGCAAGAGACCCAGTACTTC CASSYGQGGQETQYF
NA NA TRBJ1-2 TRBV5-4 TGTGCCAGCAGCTTGGCAGGACAGAAATCCGGCTACACCTTC CASSLAGQKSGYTF
TRBD1 NA TRBJ2-7 TRBV10-3 TGTGCCGCCACCAAGGGGCCGGGCAGGGGGACCTACGAGCAGTACTTC CAATKGPGRGTYEQYF
NA NA TRBJ2-7 TRBV29-1 TGCAGCGCCCAGGGGTCAGACGAGCAGTACTTC CSAQGSDEQYF
NA NA TRBJ2-5 TRBV5-1 TGCGCCAGCAGCTTGGGACAGAAGAAAGAGACCCAGTACTTC CASSLGQKKETQYF
TRBD2 NA TRBJ2-3 TRBV28 TGTGCCATCGACCAACAAGGGTTGGGGCGGGAGTTCACAGATACGCAGTATTTT CAIDQQGLGREFTDTQYF
NA NA TRBJ2-5 TRBV4-1 TGCGCCAGCAGCCAAGATATGCACAGAAAAGAGACCCAGTACTTC CASSQDMHRKETQYF
NA NA TRBJ2-2 TRBV18 TGTGCCAGCTCGACGGGGGAGGTTGCCGCAGGGACCGGGGAGCTGTTTTTT CASSTGEVAAGTGELFF
NA NA TRBJ2-2 TRBV7-3 TGTGCCAGCAGCTTAACTGGTCGGGGGACCGGGGAGCTGTTTTTT CASSLTGRGTGELFF
NA NA TRBJ2-4 TRBV30 TGTGCCTGGAGTGGGGCGGGCCCACCCCTAAACATTCAGTACTTC CAWSGAGPPLNIQYF
NA NA TRBJ2-1 TRBV5-5 TGTGCCAGCGTTAATTTAGGCTCGGGAGTATACAATGAGCAGTTCTTC CASVNLGSGVYNEQFF
NA NA TRBJ2-1 TRBV2 TGTGCCAGCAGTGAGTTAGGGGGAGGGGTCTACAATGAGCAGTTCTTC CASSELGGGVYNEQFF
TRBD2 NA TRBJ2-7 TRBV7-2 TGTGCCAGCAGCTTAGGGACTAGGCTCTACGAGCAGTACTTC CASSLGTRLYEQYF
TRBD2 NA TRBJ2-1 TRBV27 TGTGCCAGCAGTTTAGGCGGGAGGGCCAATGAGCAGTTCTTC CASSLGGRANEQFF
TRBD1 NA TRBJ2-5 TRBV18 TGTGCCAGCTCGAACAGGGGAATGGAGACCCAGTACTTC CASSNRGMETQYF
NA NA TRBJ2-7 TRBV27 TGTGCCAGCACTTCCAACAGGGACCACGAGCAGTACTTC CASTSNRDHEQYF
NA NA TRBJ1-5 TRBV6-6 TGTGCCAGCAGTTACAAGGGGCAAAGCAATCAGCCCCAGCATTTT CASSYKGQSNQPQHF
NA NA TRBJ2-3 TRBV4-3 TGCGCCAGCAGCCAAGAGGGCAGGGGGAGGGATACGCAGTATTTT CASSQEGRGRDTQYF
NA NA TRBJ1-5 TRBV2 TGTGCCAGCAGTGATTGGGGAGCGGATCAGCCCCAGCATTTT CASSDWGADQPQHF
NA NA TRBJ1-1 TRBV28 TGTGCCAGCGAGCTACAGGGTATGAACACTGAAGCTTTCTTT CASELQGMNTEAFF
TRBD1 once TRBJ2-1 TRBV19 TGTGCCAGTAGAAGGGACAGTTGGGGGTCCTACAATGAGCAGTTCTTC CASRRDSWGSYNEQFF
NA NA TRBJ1-1 TRBV7-2 TGTGCCAGCAGCAACAACAGGATGAACACTGAAGCTTTCTTT CASSNNRMNTEAFF
TRBD2 NA TRBJ2-1 TRBV9 TGTGCCAGCAGGAAATGGGGGGAGCGGGGCGAGCAGTTCTTC CASRKWGERGEQFF
NA NA TRBJ2-3 TRBV28 TGTGCCAGCAGTCCCCCCCGAGATACGCAGTATTTT CASSPPRDTQYF
NA NA TRBJ2-2 TRBV5-6 TGTGCCAGCAGCTTGGTCAGGGCGGCCGGGGAGCTGTTTTTT CASSLVRAAGELFF
NA NA TRBJ1-5 TRBV7-8 TGTGCCAGCCACAGCACCGGGACTCGGGGGACTCAGCCCCAGCATTTT CASHSTGTRGTQPQHF
TRBD1 NA TRBJ2-7 TRBV2 TGTGCCAGCAGTGACATGGGACAGGGGGCTTACTCCTACGAGCAGTACTTC CASSDMGQGAYSYEQYF
NA NA TRBJ2-1 TRBV7-2 TGTGCCAGCAGCTTACTAGGCGCCCAGGGACTCGCCCACTACAATGAGCAGTTCTTC CASSLLGAQGLAHYNEQFF
TRBD1 NA TRBJ2-3 TRBV18 TGTGCCAGCTCACCACCGGTGGGACAGGGGAGCGATACGCAGTATTTT CASSPPVGQGSDTQYF
NA NA TRBJ2-3 TRBV7-2 TGTGCCAGCAGCCTCGGAGGGTCAGATACGCAGTATTTT CASSLGGSDTQYF
NA NA TRBJ1-4 TRBV7-8 TGTGCCAGCAGCTCAGAGGTCCCTCCGGAAGAAAAACTGTTTTTT CASSSEVPPEEKLFF
NA once TRBJ1-2 TRBV30 TGTGCCTGGGTGGGGCGGGGATGGTATGGCTACACCTTC CAWVGRGWYGYTF
NA NA TRBJ2-1 TRBV6-5 TGTGCCAGCGGCAGGGGCAATGAGCAGTTCTTC CASGRGNEQFF
NA once TRBJ2-1 TRBV4-2 TGTGCCAGCAGCCAAGTTTCGGGAGCAGGATCCTACAATGAGCAGTTCTTC CASSQVSGAGSYNEQFF
TRBD1 NA TRBJ2-7 TRBV18 TGTGCCAGCTCATCACCACCGGGACAGGGCTACGAGCAGTACTTC CASSSPPGQGYEQYF
NA NA TRBJ1-2 TRBV10-2 TGCGCCAGCAGTCACCTTTGGACAGCCGACTATGGCTACACCTTC CASSHLWTADYGYTF
NA NA TRBJ2-5 TRBV7-3 TGTGCCAGCAGCTTAAGAGGAGGGGGGGGCCAGGGAGAGACCCAGTACTTC CASSLRGGGGQGETQYF
TRBD2 NA TRBJ2-3 TRBV7-2 TGTGCCAGCAGCAGAAACCCTAGCGGGGTGTCAGATACGCAGTATTTT CASSRNPSGVSDTQYF
TRBD1 NA TRBJ2-3 TRBV7-9 TGTTCCAGCAGACCGACAGGGGGCACAGATACGCAGTATTTT CSSRPTGGTDTQYF
NA NA TRBJ2-7 TRBV5-8 TGTGCCAGCAGCTTTAGCAGAGGACAGCGGATTTACGAGCAGTACTTC CASSFSRGQRIYEQYF
TRBD1 NA TRBJ2-7 TRBV5-4 TGTGCCAGCAGCTTTTGGGGCGGAAGGACAGGGATGTACGAGCAGTACTTC CASSFWGGRTGMYEQYF